These T cell receptor beta chains were read from a single sample in a study of blood T cell repertoires in COVID-19. The data were produced by immunoSEQ multiplex PCR, yet TCRdb's version contains in-frame clones alone and is incomplete. The table shows over 75,000 clones, with around three quarters occurring only once. The sample consisted of peripheral blood. These receptor sequences come from a man aged 50 to 60 who had recovered from COVID-19. Both conserved end residues are part of each CDR3. A D gene is named only where the DNA matches it firmly. The listing skips clone size in some rows; elsewhere it reads once, few, many or a size class.

clone size: .; J gene: TRBJ1-5; V gene: TRBV6-5; D gene: TRBD1; CDR3 protein: CASGQTGGQPQHF; CDR3 DNA: TGTGCCAGCGGCCAGACAGGGGGCCAGCCCCAGCATTTT
clone size: once; J gene: TRBJ1-1; V gene: TRBV6-6; D gene: .; CDR3 protein: CASSYPPGAPNTEAFF; CDR3 DNA: TGTGCCAGCAGTTATCCCCCCGGTGCGCCTAACACTGAAGCTTTCTTT
clone size: .; J gene: TRBJ2-1; V gene: TRBV7-2; D gene: .; CDR3 protein: CASSLARQANEQFF; CDR3 DNA: TGTGCCAGCAGCTTAGCGAGACAGGCAAATGAGCAGTTCTTC
clone size: few; J gene: TRBJ2-5; V gene: TRBV5-1; D gene: TRBD1; CDR3 protein: CASSPQGQGIETQYF; CDR3 DNA: TGCGCCAGCAGCCCCCAGGGACAGGGTATTGAGACCCAGTACTTC
clone size: .; J gene: TRBJ1-6; V gene: TRBV5-1; D gene: TRBD1; CDR3 protein: CASSGARQGGINSPLHF; CDR3 DNA: TGCGCCAGCAGTGGAGCAAGACAGGGTGGAATTAATTCACCCCTCCACTTT
clone size: .; J gene: TRBJ2-5; V gene: TRBV28; D gene: .; CDR3 protein: CASSFIGVQETQYF; CDR3 DNA: TGTGCCAGCAGTTTTATCGGGGTCCAAGAGACCCAGTACTTC
clone size: .; J gene: TRBJ2-3; V gene: TRBV7-2; D gene: .; CDR3 protein: CASIWDLTGDTQYF; CDR3 DNA: TGTGCCAGCATCTGGGACTTGACTGGAGATACGCAGTATTTT
clone size: .; J gene: TRBJ2-7; V gene: TRBV27; D gene: TRBD2; CDR3 protein: CASSSLIAGGLYEQYF; CDR3 DNA: TGTGCCAGCAGTTCACTTATAGCGGGGGGCCTCTACGAGCAGTACTTC
clone size: .; J gene: TRBJ2-3; V gene: TRBV10-3; D gene: TRBD2; CDR3 protein: CAISGPGSERGSTDTQYF; CDR3 DNA: TGTGCCATCAGTGGTCCGGGGAGTGAGCGGGGGTCCACAGATACGCAGTATTTT
clone size: .; J gene: TRBJ1-2; V gene: TRBV6-6; D gene: TRBD1; CDR3 protein: CASSRGGSRGQRVYGYTF; CDR3 DNA: TGTGCCAGCAGTCGAGGGGGGTCCCGGGGACAGAGGGTCTATGGCTACACCTTC
clone size: .; J gene: TRBJ1-5; V gene: TRBV6-5; D gene: .; CDR3 protein: CASSYEREQPQHF; CDR3 DNA: TGTGCCAGCAGTTACGAGAGGGAACAGCCCCAGCATTTT
clone size: few; J gene: TRBJ2-7; V gene: TRBV19; D gene: TRBD2; CDR3 protein: CASRASGLAAYEQYF; CDR3 DNA: TGTGCCAGTAGGGCATCGGGACTAGCGGCCTACGAGCAGTACTTC
clone size: .; J gene: TRBJ2-2; V gene: TRBV5-1; D gene: TRBD1; CDR3 protein: CASSHNTGAGELFF; CDR3 DNA: TGCGCCAGCAGCCACAATACAGGGGCCGGGGAGCTGTTTTTT
clone size: .; J gene: TRBJ1-1; V gene: TRBV3-1/TRBV3-2; D gene: TRBD1; CDR3 protein: CASSQEDRNAAFF; CDR3 DNA: TGTGCCAGCAGCCAAGAGGACAGGAACGCAGCTTTCTTT
clone size: .; J gene: TRBJ2-5; V gene: TRBV11-3; D gene: .; CDR3 protein: CASSLGFGSRHGETQYF; CDR3 DNA: TGTGCCAGCAGCTTAGGTTTCGGGTCCCGCCATGGAGAGACCCAGTACTTC
clone size: .; J gene: TRBJ2-7; V gene: TRBV16; D gene: TRBD2; CDR3 protein: CASSLPGGYEQYF; CDR3 DNA: TGTGCCAGCAGCCTTCCGGGGGGCTACGAGCAGTACTTC
clone size: .; J gene: TRBJ1-1; V gene: TRBV4-2; D gene: .; CDR3 protein: CASSQDKGPRQAFF; CDR3 DNA: TGTGCCAGCAGCCAAGATAAGGGGCCCCGGCAAGCTTTCTTT
clone size: .; J gene: TRBJ2-7; V gene: TRBV18; D gene: TRBD2; CDR3 protein: CASSPLMAGGFYEQYF; CDR3 DNA: TGTGCCAGCTCACCCCTGATGGCGGGAGGTTTCTACGAGCAGTACTTC
clone size: .; J gene: TRBJ2-7; V gene: TRBV28; D gene: TRBD1; CDR3 protein: CASSNRQGRYEQYF; CDR3 DNA: TGTGCCAGCAGTAACCGACAGGGAAGGTACGAGCAGTACTTC
clone size: .; J gene: TRBJ1-1; V gene: TRBV5-4; D gene: TRBD1; CDR3 protein: CASSRRQGLNTEAFF; CDR3 DNA: TGTGCCAGCAGCCGAAGACAGGGACTGAACACTGAAGCTTTCTTT
clone size: .; J gene: TRBJ2-1; V gene: TRBV5-1; D gene: .; CDR3 protein: CASSLPSSYNEQFF; CDR3 DNA: TGCGCCAGCAGCCTTCCGAGCTCCTACAATGAGCAGTTCTTC
clone size: once; J gene: TRBJ2-1; V gene: TRBV7-7; D gene: TRBD2; CDR3 protein: CASSLSSLAVNEQFF; CDR3 DNA: TGTGCCAGCAGCCTCAGCAGTCTAGCGGTCAATGAGCAGTTCTTC
clone size: .; J gene: TRBJ1-6; V gene: TRBV2; D gene: .; CDR3 protein: CASSEVADSPLHF; CDR3 DNA: TGTGCCAGCAGTGAAGTGGCAGATTCACCCCTCCACTTT
clone size: .; J gene: TRBJ1-5; V gene: TRBV19; D gene: .; CDR3 protein: CASSEGRRDNQPQHF; CDR3 DNA: TGTGCCAGTAGTGAAGGGAGACGCGACAATCAGCCCCAGCATTTT
clone size: .; J gene: TRBJ2-7; V gene: TRBV28; D gene: TRBD2; CDR3 protein: CASSLSAGAPYEQYF; CDR3 DNA: TGTGCCAGCAGTTTATCGGCGGGAGCCCCCTACGAGCAGTACTTC
clone size: .; J gene: TRBJ2-1; V gene: TRBV25-1; D gene: TRBD1; CDR3 protein: CASSEGTGSYNEQFF; CDR3 DNA: TGTGCCAGCAGTGAAGGGACAGGCTCCTACAATGAGCAGTTCTTC
clone size: .; J gene: TRBJ1-2; V gene: TRBV2; D gene: .; CDR3 protein: CASTTKSGGYGYTF; CDR3 DNA: TGTGCCAGCACCACCAAGTCCGGGGGCTATGGCTACACCTTC
clone size: .; J gene: TRBJ2-3; V gene: TRBV3-1/TRBV3-2; D gene: TRBD2; CDR3 protein: CASSRSGGSGRPQSTDTQYF; CDR3 DNA: TGTGCCAGCAGCCGATCAGGGGGTAGCGGGAGGCCACAAAGCACAGATACGCAGTATTTT
clone size: .; J gene: TRBJ1-1; V gene: TRBV10-3; D gene: .; CDR3 protein: CAISQTDGNTEAFF; CDR3 DNA: TGTGCCATCAGCCAGACAGACGGAAACACTGAAGCTTTCTTT
clone size: .; J gene: TRBJ2-7; V gene: TRBV15; D gene: .; CDR3 protein: CATRDAGSYEQYF; CDR3 DNA: TGTGCCACCAGAGATGCGGGATCCTACGAGCAGTACTTC
clone size: .; J gene: TRBJ1-5; V gene: TRBV2; D gene: .; CDR3 protein: CASSESGFSNQPQHF; CDR3 DNA: TGTGCCAGCAGTGAGTCAGGGTTCAGCAATCAGCCCCAGCATTTT
clone size: .; J gene: TRBJ1-2; V gene: TRBV3-1/TRBV3-2; D gene: TRBD1; CDR3 protein: CASSQDLSTGGGYTF; CDR3 DNA: TGTGCCAGCAGCCAAGATCTTAGCACAGGGGGCGGCTACACCTTC
clone size: .; J gene: TRBJ2-1; V gene: TRBV11-1; D gene: .; CDR3 protein: CASSLAPFNEQFF; CDR3 DNA: TGTGCCAGCAGCTTAGCTCCCTTCAATGAGCAGTTCTTC
clone size: .; J gene: TRBJ1-5; V gene: TRBV5-4; D gene: TRBD1; CDR3 protein: CASSFSGQGNQPQHF; CDR3 DNA: TGTGCCAGCAGCTTTTCCGGACAGGGAAACCAGCCCCAGCATTTT
clone size: once; J gene: TRBJ2-5; V gene: TRBV11-2; D gene: .; CDR3 protein: CASSLVPQQETQYF; CDR3 DNA: TGTGCCAGCAGCTTAGTGCCGCAGCAAGAGACCCAGTACTTC
clone size: .; J gene: TRBJ1-6; V gene: TRBV27; D gene: .; CDR3 protein: CASSYRDNSPLHF; CDR3 DNA: TGTGCCAGCAGTTACAGAGATAATTCACCCCTCCACTTT
clone size: medium-sized; J gene: TRBJ2-1; V gene: TRBV10-3; D gene: .; CDR3 protein: CAISKGESSYNEQFF; CDR3 DNA: TGTGCCATCAGTAAAGGAGAGAGCTCCTACAATGAGCAGTTCTTC
clone size: .; J gene: TRBJ1-4; V gene: TRBV13; D gene: TRBD1; CDR3 protein: CASSFGTGYNEKLFF; CDR3 DNA: TGTGCCAGCAGCTTCGGGACAGGGTATAATGAAAAACTGTTTTTT
clone size: .; J gene: TRBJ1-2; V gene: TRBV5-8; D gene: .; CDR3 protein: CASSRGGGVRSDGYTF; CDR3 DNA: TGTGCCAGCAGTCGCGGAGGGGGGGTCAGAAGCGATGGCTACACCTTC
clone size: .; J gene: TRBJ2-1; V gene: TRBV11-3; D gene: .; CDR3 protein: CASSTGQRDNEQFF; CDR3 DNA: TGTGCCAGCAGTACAGGTCAGCGCGACAATGAGCAGTTCTTC
clone size: .; J gene: TRBJ1-4; V gene: TRBV6-2/TRBV6-3; D gene: .; CDR3 protein: CASSLVLGAATNEKLFF; CDR3 DNA: TGTGCCAGCAGTTTGGTTCTAGGGGCAGCAACTAATGAAAAACTGTTTTTT
clone size: .; J gene: TRBJ1-1; V gene: TRBV5-1; D gene: .; CDR3 protein: CASSPTGNTEAFF; CDR3 DNA: TGCGCCAGCAGTCCGACAGGGAACACTGAAGCTTTCTTT
clone size: .; J gene: TRBJ1-6; V gene: TRBV12-5; D gene: .; CDR3 protein: CASGMGLSGSPLHF; CDR3 DNA: TGTGCTAGTGGCATGGGACTCTCGGGGTCACCCCTCCACTTT
clone size: .; J gene: TRBJ1-6; V gene: TRBV5-8; D gene: TRBD1; CDR3 protein: CASSTFTGTDSSPLHF; CDR3 DNA: TGTGCCAGCAGCACTTTCACTGGGACAGACAGCTCACCCCTCCACTTT
clone size: .; J gene: TRBJ1-1; V gene: TRBV12-3/TRBV12-4; D gene: .; CDR3 protein: CASRLRTEAFF; CDR3 DNA: TGTGCCAGTAGATTGCGGACTGAAGCTTTCTTT
clone size: .; J gene: TRBJ2-7; V gene: TRBV9; D gene: TRBD1; CDR3 protein: CASSLTGAEQYF; CDR3 DNA: TGTGCCAGCAGCCTGACAGGGGCGGAGCAGTACTTC
clone size: .; J gene: TRBJ2-6; V gene: TRBV21-1; D gene: .; CDR3 protein: CASSKGFSDGRGSGANVLTF; CDR3 DNA: TGTGCCAGCAGCAAAGGCTTCTCGGACGGAAGGGGCTCTGGGGCCAACGTCCTGACTTTC
clone size: .; J gene: TRBJ1-1; V gene: TRBV7-3; D gene: .; CDR3 protein: CASPSGVNTEAFF; CDR3 DNA: TGTGCCAGCCCCTCAGGGGTGAACACTGAAGCTTTCTTT
clone size: .; J gene: TRBJ2-1; V gene: TRBV6-5; D gene: .; CDR3 protein: CASTKGGPYNEQFF; CDR3 DNA: TGTGCCAGCACCAAGGGAGGTCCCTACAATGAGCAGTTCTTC